This T cell receptor beta chain is from a study of shared clonotypes between healthy human individuals. Evenly divided among several immunoSEQ plates was the genomic DNA of each subset. Assay used: immunoSEQ multiplex PCR; TCRdb lists only in-frame clones, some missing. The sample contains about 1.5 million clones, around 98% of which appear only once. CDR1 and CDR2 from the germline V gene are SGHTA and FQGNSA. The CDR3 is made up of 15 amino acids. The V gene end was trimmed by 5 bases and the J gene end by 6 bases; junction bases not matched to a gene: 7. The source of this sequence is a man aged 25-45 years in good health. V and J are TRBV7-2 and TRBJ2-1, with TRBD2 identical over 10 bases. The sequenced material came from naive CD4+ T cells sorted from blood. Subset given: CD45RA+ positively selected. Here the CDR3 reads CASSRRASGSNEQFF. DNA for the CDR3: TGTGCCAGCAGCCGGCGTGCTAGCGGGAGCAATGAGCAGTTCTTC. Supplemented by reference TRBV7-2 and TRBJ2-1, the full variable domain reads GAGVSQSPSNKVTEKGKDVELRCDPISGHTALYWYRQSLGQGLEFLIYFQGNSAPDKSGLPSDRFSAERTGGSVSTLTIQRTQQEDSAVYLCASSRRASGSNEQFFGPGTRLTVL.